This T cell receptor beta chain was identified in a study of T-cell reconstitution after alpha-beta-depleted transplantation in children. To note about this clonotype: This may arise from a read error, as a much more abundant clone is one base away.

Unique molecular identifiers were built into the TCRbeta library. TCRdb passed the PCR reads through MiXCR, listing each CDR3 protein once. Here the sample spans around 400,000 distinct CDR3 sequences, 11% being singletons. Source: PBMCs from the stem cell graft donor, taken from the stem cell graft. The receptor's source is a human donor who donated a stem cell graft to a child with acute myeloid leukemia.

This CDR3 is CSAFTATNENLFF. The CDR3 nucleotides are TGCAGCGCCTTCACGGCAACTAATGAAAACCTGTTTTTT. This chain uses TRBV29-1 with TRBJ1-4; D is ambiguous. CDR3 size: 13 residues. CDR1 and CDR2 from the germline V gene are SQVTM and ANQGSEA.